This TCR beta chain appears in the sequencing data of a study of CD8 T cells in ankylosing spondylitis. CDR1 is SGHAT, CDR2 FQNNGV, per germline. J gave up 9 bases and V 5 bases, and 9 bases lay outside the gene matches. The length of the CDR3 is 14 residues. Broader study findings: Characteristic of ankylosing spondylitis blood, it appeared, was a TCR beta motif comprising fewer than 10 highly homologous variants. Reports say disease-linked clones showed up significantly more in matched ankylosing spondylitis synovial fluid. Prior literature has documented some motif variants in synovial fluid and blood from reactive arthritis. Clones linked with disease were CD8+ and fairly uncommon in the peripheral blood.

Quantitative 5'-RACE with molecular barcodes produced the TCR beta libraries. MiXCR was run by TCRdb on the 5' RACE reads, yielding one entry per CDR3 protein. The data contain more than 600,000 distinct CDR3 sequences, 15% to 20% of them seen just once; the ten biggest clones take up about 20%. With regard to this clonotype: Its antigen remains unidentified.

The material sequenced was blood, either unsorted or a sorted T cell fraction (not recorded which). The origin of this receptor is a male donor with ankylosing spondylitis. The chain links TRBV11-2 to TRBJ2-1; 8 positions match TRBD2. CDR3 sequence (DNA): TGTGCCAGCAGCCCTAATAGCGGGATAGGTGAGCAGTTCTTC. The encoded protein is CASSPNSGIGEQFF.